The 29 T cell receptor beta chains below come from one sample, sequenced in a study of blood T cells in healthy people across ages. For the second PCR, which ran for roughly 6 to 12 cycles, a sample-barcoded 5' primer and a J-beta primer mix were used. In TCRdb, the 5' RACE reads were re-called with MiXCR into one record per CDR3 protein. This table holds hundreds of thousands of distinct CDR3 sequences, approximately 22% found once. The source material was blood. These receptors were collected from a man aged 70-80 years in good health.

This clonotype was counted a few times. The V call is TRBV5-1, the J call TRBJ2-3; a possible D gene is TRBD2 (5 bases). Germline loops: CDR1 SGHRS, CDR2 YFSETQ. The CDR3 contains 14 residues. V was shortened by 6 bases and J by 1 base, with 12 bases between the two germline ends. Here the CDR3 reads CASMPSHRTDTQYF. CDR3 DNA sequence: TGCGCCAGCATGCCTAGCCACCGCACAGATACGCAGTATTTT. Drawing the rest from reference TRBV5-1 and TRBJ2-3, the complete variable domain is KAGVTQTPRYLIKTRGQQVTLSCSPISGHRSVSWYQQTPGQGLQFLFEYFSETQRNKGNFPGRFSGRQFSNSRSEMNVSTLELGDSALYLCASMPSHRTDTQYFGPGTRLTVL.

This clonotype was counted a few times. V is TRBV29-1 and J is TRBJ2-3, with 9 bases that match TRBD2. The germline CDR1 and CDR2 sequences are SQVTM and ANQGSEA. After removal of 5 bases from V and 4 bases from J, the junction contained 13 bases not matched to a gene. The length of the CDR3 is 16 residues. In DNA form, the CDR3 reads TGCAGCGTTCGAGAAAGACTAGCGGCTAGCGCAGATACGCAGTATTTT. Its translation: CSVRERLAASADTQYF.

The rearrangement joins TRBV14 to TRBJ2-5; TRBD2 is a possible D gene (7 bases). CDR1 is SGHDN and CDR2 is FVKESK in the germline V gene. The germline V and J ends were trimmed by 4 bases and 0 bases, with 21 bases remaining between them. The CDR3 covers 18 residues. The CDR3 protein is CASSPTPGGQIYQETQYF. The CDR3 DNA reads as TGTGCCAGCAGCCCTACTCCGGGGGGCCAGATATACCAAGAGACCCAGTACTTC.

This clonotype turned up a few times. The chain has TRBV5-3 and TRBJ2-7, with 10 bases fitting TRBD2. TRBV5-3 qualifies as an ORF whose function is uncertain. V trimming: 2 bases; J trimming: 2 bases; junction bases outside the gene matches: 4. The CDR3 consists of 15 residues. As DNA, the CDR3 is TGTGCCAGAAGCTTCGAACTAGCGGGACCCTACGAGCAGTACGTC. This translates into CARSFELAGPYEQYV.

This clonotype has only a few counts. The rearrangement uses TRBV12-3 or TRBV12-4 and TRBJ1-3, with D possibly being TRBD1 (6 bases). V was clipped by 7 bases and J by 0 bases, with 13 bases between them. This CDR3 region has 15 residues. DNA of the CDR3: TGTGCCAGCACTGAACAGGGCCACTCTGGAAACACCATATATTTT. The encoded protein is CASTEQGHSGNTIYF.

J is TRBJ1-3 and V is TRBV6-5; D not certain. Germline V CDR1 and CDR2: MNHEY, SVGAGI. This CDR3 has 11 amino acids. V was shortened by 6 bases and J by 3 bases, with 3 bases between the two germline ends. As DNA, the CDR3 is TGTGCCAGCAGATATGGAAACACCATATATTTT. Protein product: CASRYGNTIYF.

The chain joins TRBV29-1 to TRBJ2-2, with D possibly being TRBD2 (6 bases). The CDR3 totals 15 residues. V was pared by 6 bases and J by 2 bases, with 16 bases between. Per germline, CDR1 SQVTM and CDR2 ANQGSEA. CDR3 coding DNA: TGCAGCGTCAAAACCGGGACTTCTAACACCGGGGAGCTGTTTTTT. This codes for CSVKTGTSNTGELFF.

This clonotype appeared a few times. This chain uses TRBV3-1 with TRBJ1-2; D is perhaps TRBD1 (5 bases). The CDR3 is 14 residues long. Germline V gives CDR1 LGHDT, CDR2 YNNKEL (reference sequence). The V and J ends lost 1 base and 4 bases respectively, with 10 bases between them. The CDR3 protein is CASSQVTDTYGYTF. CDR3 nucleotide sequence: TGTGCCAGCAGCCAAGTAACGGACACCTATGGCTACACCTTC.

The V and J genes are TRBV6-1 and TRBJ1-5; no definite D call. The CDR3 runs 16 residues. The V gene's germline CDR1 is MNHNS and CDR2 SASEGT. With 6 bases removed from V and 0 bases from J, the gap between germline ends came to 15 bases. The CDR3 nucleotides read TGTGCCAGCAGCGCGGTGGGCGATTATAGCAATCAGCCCCAGCATTTT. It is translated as CASSAVGDYSNQPQHF.

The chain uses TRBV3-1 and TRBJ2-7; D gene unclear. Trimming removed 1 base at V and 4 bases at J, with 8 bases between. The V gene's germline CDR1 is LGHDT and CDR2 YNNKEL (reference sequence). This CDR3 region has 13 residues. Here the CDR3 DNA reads TGTGCCAGCAGCCAAGTTAACCGGTACGAGCAGTACTTC. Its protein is CASSQVNRYEQYF.

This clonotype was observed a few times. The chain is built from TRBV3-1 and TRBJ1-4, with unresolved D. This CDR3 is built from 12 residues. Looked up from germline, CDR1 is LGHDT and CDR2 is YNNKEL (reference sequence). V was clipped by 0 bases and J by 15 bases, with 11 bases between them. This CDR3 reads CASSQDPGRMFF. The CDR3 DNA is TGTGCCAGCAGCCAAGATCCAGGAAGGATGTTTTTT.

The CDR3 coding sequence is TGTGCCACCAGTGACCCTGGACGGAGCACAGATACGCAGTATTTT. It codes for CATSDPGRSTDTQYF. V gene TRBV24-1 combines with J gene TRBJ2-3; D remains ambiguous. The CDR3 length is 15 residues. V lost 4 bases and J lost 0, with 10 bases in between. Germline lookup yields CDR1 KGHDR and CDR2 SFDVKD.

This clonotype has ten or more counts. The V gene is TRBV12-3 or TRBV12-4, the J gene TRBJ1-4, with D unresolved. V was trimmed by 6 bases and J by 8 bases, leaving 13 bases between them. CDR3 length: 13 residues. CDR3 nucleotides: TGTGCCAGCAGACTTGGACGGATCGAAAAACTGTTTTTT. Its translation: CASRLGRIEKLFF.

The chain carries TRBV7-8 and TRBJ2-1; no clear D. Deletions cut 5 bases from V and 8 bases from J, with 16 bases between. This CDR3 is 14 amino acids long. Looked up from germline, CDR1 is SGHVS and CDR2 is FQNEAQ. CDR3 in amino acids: CASSPFSILHEQFF. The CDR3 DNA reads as TGTGCCAGCAGCCCATTCTCCATTCTCCATGAGCAGTTCTTC. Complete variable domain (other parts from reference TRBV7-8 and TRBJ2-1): GAGVSQSPRYKVAKRGQDVALRCDPISGHVSLFWYQQALGQGPEFLTYFQNEAQLDKSGLPSDRFFAERPEGSVSTLKIQRTQQEDSAVYLCASSPFSILHEQFFGPGTRLTVL.

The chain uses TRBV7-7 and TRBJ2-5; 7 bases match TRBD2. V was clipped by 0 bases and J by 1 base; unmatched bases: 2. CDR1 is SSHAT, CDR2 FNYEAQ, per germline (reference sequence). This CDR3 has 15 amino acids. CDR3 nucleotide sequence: TGTGCCAGCAGCTTAGCAGCGGGACGCCAAGAGACCCAGTACTTC. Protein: CASSLAAGRQETQYF.

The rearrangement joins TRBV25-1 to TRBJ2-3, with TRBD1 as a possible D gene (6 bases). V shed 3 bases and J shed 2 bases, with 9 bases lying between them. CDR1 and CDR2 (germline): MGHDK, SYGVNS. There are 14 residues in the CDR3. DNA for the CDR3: TGTGCCAGCAGTGACGTGGGGGCCACAGATACGCAGTATTTT. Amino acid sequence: CASSDVGATDTQYF.

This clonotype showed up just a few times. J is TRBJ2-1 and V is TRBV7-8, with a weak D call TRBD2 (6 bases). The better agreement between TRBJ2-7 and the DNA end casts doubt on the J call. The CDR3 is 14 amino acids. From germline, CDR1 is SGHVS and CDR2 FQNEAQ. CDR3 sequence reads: CASSLPLRENEQYV. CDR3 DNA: TGTGCCAGCAGCTTACCCCTACGGGAGAACGAGCAGTACGTC.

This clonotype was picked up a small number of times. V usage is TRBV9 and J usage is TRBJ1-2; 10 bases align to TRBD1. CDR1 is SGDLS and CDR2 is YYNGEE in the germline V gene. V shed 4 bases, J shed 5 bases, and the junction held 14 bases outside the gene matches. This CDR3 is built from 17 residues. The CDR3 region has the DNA TGTGCCAGCAGCCCCTTGACAGGGGGCGCGGAAAAGTATGGCTACACCTTC. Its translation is CASSPLTGGAEKYGYTF.

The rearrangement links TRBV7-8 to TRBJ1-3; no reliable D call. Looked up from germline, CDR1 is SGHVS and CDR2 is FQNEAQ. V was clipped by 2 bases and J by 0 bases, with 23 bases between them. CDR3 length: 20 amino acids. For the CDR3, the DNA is TGTGCCAGCAGCTTAAGCCGGGCCCTCTCGGGAGGGTACTCTGGAAACACCATATATTTT. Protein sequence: CASSLSRALSGGYSGNTIYF.

DNA for the CDR3: TGTGCCAGCAAAAAAACAGGAAGGAATCAGCCCCAGCATTTT. It translates to CASKKTGRNQPQHF. The chain carries TRBV6-5 and TRBJ1-5; D might be TRBD1 (5 bases). V was trimmed by 7 bases and J by 4 bases, leaving 14 bases between them. CDR1 is MNHEY and CDR2 is SVGAGI in the germline V gene. The CDR3 covers 14 residues.

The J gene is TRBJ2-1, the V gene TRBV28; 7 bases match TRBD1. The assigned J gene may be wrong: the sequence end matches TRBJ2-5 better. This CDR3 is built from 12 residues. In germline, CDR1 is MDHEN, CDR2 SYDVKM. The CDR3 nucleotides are TGTGCCAGCAGTGGGGACAGTGGGTCCCAGTACTTC. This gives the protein CASSGDSGSQYF.

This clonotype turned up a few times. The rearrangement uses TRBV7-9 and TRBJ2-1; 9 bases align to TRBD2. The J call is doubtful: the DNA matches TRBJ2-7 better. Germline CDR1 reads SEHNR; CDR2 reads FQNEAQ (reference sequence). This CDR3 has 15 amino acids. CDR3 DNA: TGTGCCAGCAGCTTAATACAGCGGGGGGCCTACGAGCAGTACTTC. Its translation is CASSLIQRGAYEQYF.

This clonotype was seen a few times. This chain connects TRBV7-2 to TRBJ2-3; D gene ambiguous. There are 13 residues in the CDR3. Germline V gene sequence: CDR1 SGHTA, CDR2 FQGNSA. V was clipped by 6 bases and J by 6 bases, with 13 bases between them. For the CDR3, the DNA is TGTGCCAGCAGTGCAAGGGCAGGCGATACGCAGTATTTT. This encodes CASSARAGDTQYF.

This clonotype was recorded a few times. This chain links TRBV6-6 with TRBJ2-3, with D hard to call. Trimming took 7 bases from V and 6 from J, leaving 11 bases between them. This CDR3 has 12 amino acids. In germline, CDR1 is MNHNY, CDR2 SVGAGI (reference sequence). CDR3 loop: CASTAAADTQYF. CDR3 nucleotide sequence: TGTGCCAGCACCGCCGCGGCGGATACGCAGTATTTT.

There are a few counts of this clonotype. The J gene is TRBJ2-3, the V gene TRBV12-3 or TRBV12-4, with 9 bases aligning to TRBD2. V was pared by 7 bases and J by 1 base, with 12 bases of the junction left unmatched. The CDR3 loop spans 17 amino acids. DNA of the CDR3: TGTGCCAGCAAAGTTAGCGGGAGTCCTCCCGGCACAGATACGCAGTATTTT. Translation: CASKVSGSPPGTDTQYF.

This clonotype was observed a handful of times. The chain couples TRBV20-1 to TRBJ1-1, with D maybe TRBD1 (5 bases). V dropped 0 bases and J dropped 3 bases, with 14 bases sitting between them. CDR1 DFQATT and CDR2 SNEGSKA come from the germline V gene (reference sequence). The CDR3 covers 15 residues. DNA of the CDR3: TGCAGTGCTAGAGATCCGCAGGGAGGATACACTGAAGCTTTCTTT. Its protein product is CSARDPQGGYTEAFF.

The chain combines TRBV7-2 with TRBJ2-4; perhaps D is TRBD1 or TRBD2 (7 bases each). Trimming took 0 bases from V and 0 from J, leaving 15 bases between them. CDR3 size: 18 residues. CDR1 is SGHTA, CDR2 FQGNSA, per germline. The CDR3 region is CASSLAQGGTLAKNIQYF. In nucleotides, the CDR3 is TGTGCCAGCAGCTTAGCGCAGGGGGGGACCCTAGCCAAAAACATTCAGTACTTC.

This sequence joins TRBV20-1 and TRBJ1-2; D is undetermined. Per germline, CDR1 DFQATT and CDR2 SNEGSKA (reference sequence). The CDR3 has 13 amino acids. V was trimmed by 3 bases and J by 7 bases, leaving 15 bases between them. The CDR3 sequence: CSASRMGWSGYTF. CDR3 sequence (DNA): TGCAGTGCTAGCCGCATGGGATGGTCTGGCTACACCTTC.

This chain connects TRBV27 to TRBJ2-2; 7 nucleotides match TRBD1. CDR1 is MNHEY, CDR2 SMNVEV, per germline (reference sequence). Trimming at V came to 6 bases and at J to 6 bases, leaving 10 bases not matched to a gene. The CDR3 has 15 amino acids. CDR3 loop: CASSSKTGVSGELFF. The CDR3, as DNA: TGTGCCAGCAGCTCCAAAACAGGGGTATCCGGGGAGCTGTTTTTT.